What follows are 29 T cell receptor beta chains derived from one specimen sequenced in a study of blood T cell repertoires in COVID-19. Assay: immunoSEQ multiplex PCR; the TCRdb copy retains only in-frame clones and omits some. This sample has about 230,000 clones; 75% to 90% occur once, and the top ten carry approximately 2.5%. Sequences were obtained from peripheral blood. These receptors were obtained from a man in his thirties or forties with COVID-19, enrolled during active disease.

This clone has just one count. CDR3 nucleotide sequence: TGTGCCAGCAGGGGGGGGTCGAACACCGGGGAGCTGTTTTTT. It is translated as CASRGGSNTGELFF. This chain joins TRBV11-2 and TRBJ2-2; 7 bases fit TRBD2. V lost 6 bases to trimming and J lost 0 bases; unmatched junction nucleotides: 1. The CDR3 extends over 14 amino acids. Germline CDR1 is SGHAT and CDR2 is FQNNGV.

The V and J genes are TRBV5-1 and TRBJ2-5; D remains ambiguous. V lost 4 bases and J lost 2, with 6 bases in between. The CDR3 contains 12 residues. Germline values: CDR1 SGHRS, CDR2 YFSETQ. The CDR3 reads CASSHSQETQYF. The CDR3 coding sequence is TGCGCCAGCAGCCACTCACAAGAGACCCAGTACTTC. Drawing the rest from reference TRBV5-1 and TRBJ2-5, the complete variable domain is KAGVTQTPRYLIKTRGQQVTLSCSPISGHRSVSWYQQTPGQGLQFLFEYFSETQRNKGNFPGRFSGRQFSNSRSEMNVSTLELGDSALYLCASSHSQETQYFGPGTRLLVL.

The chain joins TRBV6-5 to TRBJ1-5; 8 nucleotides align to TRBD1. The CDR3 has 15 residues. V shed 6 bases and J 1 base; nucleotides not matched to a gene: 5. From germline, CDR1 is MNHEY and CDR2 SVGAGI. The CDR3 loop is CASRLQGGSNQPQHF. CDR3 DNA sequence: TGTGCCAGCAGATTACAGGGGGGAAGCAATCAGCCCCAGCATTTT.

The chain links TRBV7-9 to TRBJ2-7; the match to TRBD1 covers 7 bases. The CDR3 contains 13 residues. CDR1 is SEHNR and CDR2 is FQNEAQ in the germline V gene (reference sequence). In nucleotides, the CDR3 is TGTGCAGGGTCGACAGGGACCGTCTACGAGCAGTACTTC. It specifies CAGSTGTVYEQYF. Drawing the rest from reference TRBV7-9 and TRBJ2-7, the complete variable domain is DTGVSQNPRHKITKRGQNVTFRCDPISEHNRLYWYRQTLGQGPEFLTYFQNEAQLEKSRLLSDRFSAERPKGSFSTLEIQRTEQGDSAMYLCAGSTGTVYEQYFGPGTRLTVT.

The J gene is TRBJ1-3, the V gene TRBV28, with D perhaps matching TRBD1 (5 bases). The CDR3 length is 16 residues. V was trimmed by 5 bases and J by 0 bases, leaving 14 bases between them. The germline V gene has CDR1 MDHEN and CDR2 SYDVKM. The CDR3 nucleotides read TGTGCCAGCAGTCCCGGGGGGACTAGCTCTGGAAACACCATATATTTT. Amino acids: CASSPGGTSSGNTIYF.

This clone was observed a single time. The rearrangement joins TRBV14 to TRBJ1-6; tentatively, D is TRBD1 (5 bases). The CDR3 is made up of 16 amino acids. V shed 0 bases and J shed 4 bases, with 10 bases lying between them. Germline-derived CDR1 and CDR2 are SGHDN and FVKESK. DNA for the CDR3: TGTGCCAGCAGCCAAGATTGGGGGGAGTATAATTCACCCCTCCACTTT. It translates to CASSQDWGEYNSPLHF.

In this sample, this clone turned up once. The chain has TRBV27 and TRBJ2-1, with D perhaps TRBD2 (5 bases). V was pared by 3 bases and J by 0 bases, with 12 bases between. CDR1 is MNHEY, CDR2 SMNVEV, per germline (reference sequence). The CDR3 consists of 16 residues. The CDR3 sequence is CASSLSSGLSYNEQFF. CDR3 coding DNA: TGTGCCAGCAGTTTGTCAAGCGGTCTCTCCTACAATGAGCAGTTCTTC.

The V gene is TRBV29-1, the J gene TRBJ1-5, with unresolved D. Germline loops: CDR1 SQVTM, CDR2 ANQGSEA. V gave up 4 bases and J gave up 1 base, with 5 bases separating them. The CDR3 is 12 amino acids. The DNA of the CDR3 is TGCAGCGTTGGGCTCAGCAATCAGCCCCAGCATTTT. This sequence encodes CSVGLSNQPQHF. The full variable domain, completed using reference TRBV29-1 and TRBJ1-5, is SAVISQKPSRDICQRGTSLTIQCQVDSQVTMMFWYRQQPGQSLTLIATANQGSEATYESGFVIDKFPISRPNLTFSTLTVSNMSPEDSSIYLCSVGLSNQPQHFGDGTRLSIL.

The gene calls are TRBV20-1 and TRBJ1-2; the D gene is possibly TRBD1 (5 bases). Per the germline V gene, CDR1 is DFQATT and CDR2 is SNEGSKA (reference sequence). The V and J ends lost 5 bases and 4 bases respectively, with 8 bases between them. This CDR3 comprises 11 residues. The CDR3 sequence is CSAGARYGYTF. The CDR3 DNA reads as TGCAGTGCTGGGGCCCGCTATGGCTACACCTTC.

V and J are TRBV11-1 and TRBJ1-1; the D gene is possibly TRBD1 (5 bases). The CDR3 runs 15 residues. The germline CDR1 and CDR2 sequences are SGHAT and FQDESV (reference sequence). Trimming removed 5 bases from V and 1 base from J, with 14 bases in between. CDR3 region: CASSPRGGKNTEAFF. The DNA of the CDR3 is TGTGCCAGCAGCCCACGGGGGGGAAAGAACACTGAAGCTTTCTTT.

In its sample, this clone was seen once. The rearrangement links TRBV6-2 or TRBV6-3 to TRBJ2-1; TRBD2 aligns across 12 bases. This CDR3 comprises 18 residues. J was trimmed by 1 base and V by 4 bases; bases with no gene match: 8. CDR1 is MNHEY and CDR2 is SVGEGT in the germline V gene. As DNA, the CDR3 is TGTGCCAGCAGTTCCGCTAGCGGGAGGGCCCCTTCCTACAATGAGCAGTTCTTC. The encoded protein is CASSSASGRAPSYNEQFF.

The rearrangement joins TRBV5-1 to TRBJ1-2; D is uncertain. CDR3 length equals 15 residues. Trimming took off 0 bases at V and 2 bases at J, with 11 bases between the two ends. CDR1 and CDR2 from the germline V gene are SGHRS and YFSETQ. The CDR3 DNA follows: TGCGCCAGCAGCTTGGGTCCGGGTGGAAACTATGGCTACACCTTC. Residues: CASSLGPGGNYGYTF.

This clone appeared a single time. This chain uses TRBV24-1 with TRBJ2-1, with 8 positions matching TRBD2. The J segment lost 1 base and the V segment lost 5 bases, leaving 6 bases of the junction unmatched. Germline loops: CDR1 KGHDR, CDR2 SFDVKD. The CDR3 extends over 16 amino acids. The CDR3 DNA is TGTGCCACCAGTGGTCAACTAGCGGTTTCCTACAATGAGCAGTTCTTC. Translation gives CATSGQLAVSYNEQFF.

The chain joins TRBV6-6 to TRBJ1-1; possibly TRBD1 for D (6 bases). Germline V gives CDR1 MNHNY, CDR2 SVGAGI (reference sequence). V was shortened by 2 bases and J by 6 bases, with 16 bases between the two germline ends. The CDR3 totals 15 residues. CDR3 sequence: CASSYPSGGWSEAFF. The CDR3 DNA sequence: TGTGCCAGCAGTTACCCGAGCGGGGGCTGGTCTGAAGCTTTCTTT.

The J gene is TRBJ2-1, the V gene TRBV3-1 (or the pseudogene TRBV3-2); 11 nucleotides agree with TRBD2. From germline, CDR1 is LGHDT and CDR2 YNNKEL (reference sequence). V lost 4 bases, J lost 8 bases, and 7 bases stayed unmatched. The CDR3 is 15 residues long. CDR3 region: CASSPLTSGSDEQFF. CDR3 DNA sequence: TGTGCCAGCAGCCCCCTAACTAGCGGGAGCGATGAGCAGTTCTTC.

This chain uses TRBV5-1 with TRBJ2-3; D is perhaps TRBD2 (5 bases). V gave up 0 bases and J gave up 0 bases, with 11 bases separating them. CDR3 length: 16 amino acids. Germline assignment: CDR1 SGHRS and CDR2 YFSETQ. This chain's CDR3 is CASSLANKRSTDTQYF. CDR3 DNA sequence: TGCGCCAGCAGCTTGGCGAATAAGCGGAGCACAGATACGCAGTATTTT.

The rearrangement joins TRBV7-9 to TRBJ2-7; D not resolved. V was clipped by 5 bases and J by 4 bases, with 12 bases between them. CDR3 length: 13 residues. Germline CDR1 SEHNR, CDR2 FQNEAQ (reference sequence). The CDR3 here is CASSPSPGYEQYF. In DNA, the CDR3 is TGTGCCAGCAGCCCCTCCCCCGGTTACGAGCAGTACTTC.

The chain is built from TRBV18 and TRBJ1-6; a possible D gene is TRBD1 (6 bases). V was trimmed by 3 bases and J by 0 bases, leaving 15 bases between them. The CDR3 has 18 amino acids. Germline V CDR1 and CDR2: KGHSH, LQKENI. CDR3 DNA sequence: TGTGCCAGCTCACCGCGGGGGCAGGGGAGCTCCTATAATTCACCCCTCCACTTT. Its protein is CASSPRGQGSSYNSPLHF.

A few counts support this clone. The J gene is TRBJ2-1, the V gene TRBV6-2 or TRBV6-3; possible D gene TRBD2, 7 bases. CDR1 is MNHEY, CDR2 SVGEGT, per germline. This CDR3 spans 17 amino acids. V gave up 6 bases and J gave up 1 base, with 19 bases separating them. CDR3 protein: CASSWDPKGGSYNEQFF. The CDR3 nucleotides are TGTGCCAGCAGCTGGGACCCTAAGGGGGGGTCCTACAATGAGCAGTTCTTC.

The chain is built from TRBV24-1 and TRBJ2-3; TRBD2 matches at 8 bases. Looked up from germline, CDR1 is KGHDR and CDR2 is SFDVKD. Trimming took 3 bases from V and 5 from J; bases not matched to a gene: 9. CDR3 length: 16 amino acids. The CDR3: CATSDHPGGQRDTQYF. The CDR3 coding sequence is TGTGCCACCAGTGATCACCCGGGGGGGCAGAGAGATACGCAGTATTTT.

A note on this clone: Additional DNA sequences in this sample encode the identical CDR3. The chain uses TRBV18 and TRBJ1-3; 7 positions agree with TRBD1. Per germline, CDR1 KGHSH and CDR2 LQKENI. V trimming: 3 bases; J trimming: 1 base; junction bases outside the gene matches: 3. The CDR3 has 15 amino acids. CDR3 residues: CASSPPGGSGNTIYF. For the CDR3, the DNA is TGTGCCAGCTCACCTCCAGGGGGTTCTGGAAACACCATATATTTT.

The chain joins TRBV5-4 to TRBJ2-5, with 7 positions matching TRBD1. Looked up from germline, CDR1 is SGHNT and CDR2 is YYREEE (reference sequence). V gave up 4 bases and J gave up 1 base; unmatched junction bases: 1. The CDR3 is 13 amino acids. CDR3 sequence (DNA): TGTGCCAGCAGCCGGGACAGCCAAGAGACCCAGTACTTC. Translation gives CASSRDSQETQYF.

This sequence joins TRBV11-3 and TRBJ2-5; 11 nucleotides agree with TRBD2. Germline trimming cut 1 base from V and 1 base from J; bases unmatched to any gene: 2. Germline CDR1 is SGHNT and CDR2 is YENEEA. This CDR3 spans 16 amino acids. The CDR3 DNA follows: TGTGCCAGCAGCTTAGGGCTAGCGGGAGGCCAAGAGACCCAGTACTTC. Translation: CASSLGLAGGQETQYF.

The CDR3 nucleotides read TGCGCCAGCAGCCAAGAAAACGAAGCTTACGAGCAGTACTTC. Its protein product is CASSQENEAYEQYF. V gene TRBV4-1 combines with J gene TRBJ2-7; D remains unclear. V was clipped by 0 bases and J by 4 bases, with 10 bases between them. The germline CDR1 and CDR2 sequences are MGHRA and YSYEKL. The CDR3 has 14 amino acids.

J is TRBJ2-1 and V is TRBV13; the match to TRBD1 covers 8 bases. V lost 2 bases, J lost 4 bases, and 4 bases stayed unmatched. The CDR3 runs 15 residues. Per the germline V gene, CDR1 is PRHDT and CDR2 is FYEKMQ (reference sequence). CDR3 amino acids: CASSLQDRVYNEQFF. The DNA of the CDR3 is TGTGCCAGCAGCTTACAGGACAGGGTTTACAATGAGCAGTTCTTC.

The chain combines TRBV10-3 with TRBJ2-7, with 9 bases that match TRBD1. The CDR3 covers 14 residues. Unmatched junction bases numbered 2, after V lost 3 bases and J lost 2 bases. Germline-derived CDR1 and CDR2 are ENHRY and SYGVKD. The CDR3 DNA reads as TGTGCCATCAGTGATACAGGGGGCCCCTACGAGCAGTACTTC. This sequence encodes CAISDTGGPYEQYF.

CDR3 amino acids: CASSPTGGPGGEQYF. CDR3 nucleotide sequence: TGTGCCAGCAGCCCAACGGGGGGCCCGGGGGGCGAGCAGTACTTC. The J gene is TRBJ2-7, the V gene TRBV4-2, with D perhaps matching TRBD2 (7 bases). V lost 4 bases and J lost 6, with 19 bases in between. Germline CDR1 LGHNA, CDR2 YNFKEQ. The CDR3 has 15 amino acids.

J is TRBJ2-5 and V is TRBV19, with D possibly TRBD2 on 6 matching bases. CDR3 length equals 14 residues. Germline CDR1 reads LNHDA; CDR2 reads SQIVND (reference sequence). Trimming stripped 3 bases from V and 10 bases from J, with 18 bases between. In DNA form, the CDR3 reads TGTGCCAGTAGTATTCTCACAGACTCGGGGGTCCAGTACTTC. This encodes CASSILTDSGVQYF.

This chain joins TRBV7-9 and TRBJ1-2; D is possibly TRBD1 (6 bases). This CDR3 has 19 amino acids. Germline assignment: CDR1 SEHNR and CDR2 FQNEAQ (reference sequence). Between the trimmed V and J ends, which lost 6 bases and 1 base, there was a span of 27 bases. The DNA of the CDR3 is TGTGCCAGCAGGCCAAGGCAGGACAGCTCCAACTACCTTAACTATGGCTACACCTTC. Its translation is CASRPRQDSSNYLNYGYTF. The whole variable domain, filled in from reference TRBV7-9 and TRBJ1-2, reads DTGVSQNPRHKITKRGQNVTFRCDPISEHNRLYWYRQTLGQGPEFLTYFQNEAQLEKSRLLSDRFSAERPKGSFSTLEIQRTEQGDSAMYLCASRPRQDSSNYLNYGYTFGSGTRLTVV.